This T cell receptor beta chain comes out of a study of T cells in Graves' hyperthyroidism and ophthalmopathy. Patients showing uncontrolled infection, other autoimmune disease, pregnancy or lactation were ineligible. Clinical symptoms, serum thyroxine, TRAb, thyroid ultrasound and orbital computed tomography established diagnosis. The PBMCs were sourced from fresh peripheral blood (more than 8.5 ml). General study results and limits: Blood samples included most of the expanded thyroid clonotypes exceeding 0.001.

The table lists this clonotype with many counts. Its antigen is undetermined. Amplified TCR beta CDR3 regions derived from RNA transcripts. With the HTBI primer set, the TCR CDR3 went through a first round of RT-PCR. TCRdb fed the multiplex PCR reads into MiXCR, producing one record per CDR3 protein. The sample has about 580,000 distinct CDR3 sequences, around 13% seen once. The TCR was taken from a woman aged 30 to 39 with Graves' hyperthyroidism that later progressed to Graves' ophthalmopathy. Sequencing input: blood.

The CDR3 loop is CASSPTTWGEAFF. The DNA for the CDR3 is TGTGCCAGCAGCCCCACCACCTGGGGAGAAGCTTTCTTT. This chain uses TRBV11-3 with TRBJ1-1; D is unclear. V was pared by 5 bases and J by 8 bases, with 15 bases between. Germline V gene data show CDR1 as SGHNT and CDR2 as YENEEA. This CDR3 comprises 13 residues.